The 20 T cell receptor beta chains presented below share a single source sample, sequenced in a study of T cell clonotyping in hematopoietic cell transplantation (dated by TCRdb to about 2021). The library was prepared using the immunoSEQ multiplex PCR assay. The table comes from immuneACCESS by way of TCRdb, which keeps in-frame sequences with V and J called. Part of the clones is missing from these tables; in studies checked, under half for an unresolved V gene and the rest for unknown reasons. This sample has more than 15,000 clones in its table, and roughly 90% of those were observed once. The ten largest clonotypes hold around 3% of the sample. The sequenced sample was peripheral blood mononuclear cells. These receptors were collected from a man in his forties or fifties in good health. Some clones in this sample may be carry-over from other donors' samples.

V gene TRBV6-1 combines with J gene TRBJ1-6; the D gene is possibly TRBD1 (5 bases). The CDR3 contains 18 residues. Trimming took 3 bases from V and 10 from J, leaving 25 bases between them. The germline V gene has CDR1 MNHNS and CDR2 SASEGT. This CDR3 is CASSDRPGARGLGSPLHF. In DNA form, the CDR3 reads TGTGCCAGCAGTGACCGCCCCGGAGCGAGGGGCTTGGGCTCACCCCTCCACTTT.

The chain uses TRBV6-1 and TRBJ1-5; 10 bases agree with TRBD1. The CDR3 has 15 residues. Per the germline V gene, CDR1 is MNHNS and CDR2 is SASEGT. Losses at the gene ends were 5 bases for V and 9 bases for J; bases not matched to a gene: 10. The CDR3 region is CASSSGTGDSRPQHF. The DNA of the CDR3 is TGTGCCAGCAGTTCCGGGACAGGGGACTCTAGGCCCCAGCATTTT.

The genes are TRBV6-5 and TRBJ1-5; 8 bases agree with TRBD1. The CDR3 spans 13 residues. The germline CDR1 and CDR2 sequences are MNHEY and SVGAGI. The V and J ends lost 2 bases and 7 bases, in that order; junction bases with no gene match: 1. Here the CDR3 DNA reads TGTGCCAGCAGTTACAGGGACAGGCAGCCCCAGCATTTT. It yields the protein CASSYRDRQPQHF.

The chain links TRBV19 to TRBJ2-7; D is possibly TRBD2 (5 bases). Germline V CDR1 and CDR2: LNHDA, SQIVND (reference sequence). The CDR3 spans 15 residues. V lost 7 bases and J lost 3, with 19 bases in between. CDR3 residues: CASTYRSGYGYEQYF. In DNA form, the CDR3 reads TGTGCCAGTACCTATAGGTCGGGGTACGGCTACGAGCAGTACTTC.

CDR3 residues: CASRRSLDRGVAGNTIYF. The CDR3 region has the DNA TGTGCCAGCAGGAGGTCCCTTGACAGGGGGGTCGCTGGAAACACCATATATTTT. The rearrangement links TRBV28 to TRBJ1-3, with 9 bases matching TRBD1. Germline CDR1 MDHEN, CDR2 SYDVKM. V was pared by 6 bases and J by 2 bases, with 14 bases of the junction left unmatched. This CDR3 has 18 residues.

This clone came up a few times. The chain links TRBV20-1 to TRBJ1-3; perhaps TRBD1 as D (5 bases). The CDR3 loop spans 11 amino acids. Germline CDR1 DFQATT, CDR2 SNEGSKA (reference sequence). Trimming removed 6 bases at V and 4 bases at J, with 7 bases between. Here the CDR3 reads CSAGAGNTIYF. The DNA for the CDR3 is TGCAGTGCCGGGGCAGGAAACACCATATATTTT.

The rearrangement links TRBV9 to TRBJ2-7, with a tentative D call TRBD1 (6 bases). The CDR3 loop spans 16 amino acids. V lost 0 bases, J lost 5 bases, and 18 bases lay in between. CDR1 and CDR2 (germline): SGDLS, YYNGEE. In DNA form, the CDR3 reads TGTGCCAGCAGCGTAGAAGTCGGTCAGGGGCTCAACGAGCAGTACTTC. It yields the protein CASSVEVGQGLNEQYF.

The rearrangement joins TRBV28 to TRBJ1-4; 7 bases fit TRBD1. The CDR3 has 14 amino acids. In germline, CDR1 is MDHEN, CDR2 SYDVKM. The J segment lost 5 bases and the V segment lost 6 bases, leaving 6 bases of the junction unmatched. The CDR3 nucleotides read TGTGCCAGCAGCCTCAAACAGGGGAATGAAAAACTGTTTTTT. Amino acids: CASSLKQGNEKLFF.

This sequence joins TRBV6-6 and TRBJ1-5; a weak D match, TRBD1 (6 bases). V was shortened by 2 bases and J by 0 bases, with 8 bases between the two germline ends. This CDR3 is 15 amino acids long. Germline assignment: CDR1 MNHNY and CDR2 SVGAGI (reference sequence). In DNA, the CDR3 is TGTGCCAGCAGTTACGGACAGTCTAGCAATCAGCCCCAGCATTTT. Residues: CASSYGQSSNQPQHF.

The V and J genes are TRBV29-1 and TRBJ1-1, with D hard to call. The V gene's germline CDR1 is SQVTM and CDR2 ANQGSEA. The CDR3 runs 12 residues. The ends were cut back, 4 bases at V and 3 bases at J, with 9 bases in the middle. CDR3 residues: CSVVGSDTEAFF. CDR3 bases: TGCAGCGTTGTAGGGTCGGACACTGAAGCTTTCTTT.

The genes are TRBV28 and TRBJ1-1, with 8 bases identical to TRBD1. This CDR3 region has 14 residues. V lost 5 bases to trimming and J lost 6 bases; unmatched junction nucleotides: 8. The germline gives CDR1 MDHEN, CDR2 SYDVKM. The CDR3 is CASSLTGQASEAFF. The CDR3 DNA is TGTGCCAGCAGTCTAACGGGACAGGCCTCTGAAGCTTTCTTT.

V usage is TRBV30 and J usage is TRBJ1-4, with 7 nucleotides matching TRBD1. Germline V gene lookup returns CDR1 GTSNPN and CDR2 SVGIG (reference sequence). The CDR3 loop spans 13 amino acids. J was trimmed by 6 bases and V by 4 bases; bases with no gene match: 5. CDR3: CAWNRGPYEKLFF. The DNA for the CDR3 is TGTGCCTGGAACAGGGGACCGTATGAAAAACTGTTTTTT. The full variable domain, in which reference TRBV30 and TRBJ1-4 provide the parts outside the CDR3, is SQTIHQWPATLVQPVGSPLSLECTVEGTSNPNLYWYRQAAGRGLQLLFYSVGIGQISSEVPQNLSASRPQDRQFILSSKKLLLSDSGFYLCAWNRGPYEKLFFGSGTQLSVL.

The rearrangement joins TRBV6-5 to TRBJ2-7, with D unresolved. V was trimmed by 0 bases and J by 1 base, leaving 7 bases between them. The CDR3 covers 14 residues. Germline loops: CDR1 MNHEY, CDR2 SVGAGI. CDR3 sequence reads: CASSYSIGSYEQYF. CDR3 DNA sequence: TGTGCCAGCAGTTACTCGATTGGGTCCTACGAGCAGTACTTC.

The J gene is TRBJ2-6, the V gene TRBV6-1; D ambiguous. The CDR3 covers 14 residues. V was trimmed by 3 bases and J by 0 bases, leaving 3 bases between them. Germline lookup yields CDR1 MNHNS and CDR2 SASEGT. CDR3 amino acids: CASSDHSGANVLTF. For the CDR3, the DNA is TGTGCCAGCAGTGACCACTCTGGGGCCAACGTCCTGACTTTC.

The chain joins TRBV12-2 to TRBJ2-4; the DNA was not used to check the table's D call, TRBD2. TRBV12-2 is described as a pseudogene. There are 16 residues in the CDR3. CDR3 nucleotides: TGTGCAAGTCGCTTAAGGACTAGCGGGGTTTATAACATTCAGTACTTC. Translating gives CASRLRTSGVYNIQYF.

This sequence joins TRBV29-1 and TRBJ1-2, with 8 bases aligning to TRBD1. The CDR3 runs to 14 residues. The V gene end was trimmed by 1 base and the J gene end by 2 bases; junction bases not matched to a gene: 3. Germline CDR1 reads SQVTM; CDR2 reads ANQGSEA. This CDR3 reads CSVEGGQENYGYTF. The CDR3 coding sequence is TGCAGCGTTGAAGGGGGACAGGAGAACTATGGCTACACCTTC.

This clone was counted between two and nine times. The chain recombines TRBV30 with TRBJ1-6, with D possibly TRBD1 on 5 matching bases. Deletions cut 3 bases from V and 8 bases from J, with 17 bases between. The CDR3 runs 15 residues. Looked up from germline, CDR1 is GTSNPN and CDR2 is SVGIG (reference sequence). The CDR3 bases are TGTGCCTGGAGGGGGGGACTCCGGTCAGATTCACCCCTCCACTTT. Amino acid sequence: CAWRGGLRSDSPLHF.

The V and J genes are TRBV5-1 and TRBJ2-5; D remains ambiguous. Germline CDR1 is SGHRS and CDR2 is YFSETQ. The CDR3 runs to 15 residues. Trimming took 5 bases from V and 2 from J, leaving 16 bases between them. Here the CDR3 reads CASSDVPGPQETQYF. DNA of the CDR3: TGCGCCAGCAGTGACGTCCCGGGCCCACAAGAGACCCAGTACTTC. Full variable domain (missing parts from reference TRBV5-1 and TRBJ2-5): KAGVTQTPRYLIKTRGQQVTLSCSPISGHRSVSWYQQTPGQGLQFLFEYFSETQRNKGNFPGRFSGRQFSNSRSEMNVSTLELGDSALYLCASSDVPGPQETQYFGPGTRLLVL.

Here the CDR3 DNA reads TGTGCCAGCAGTTTACTAGTAAGCTCTGGAAACACCATATATTTT. Its translation: CASSLLVSSGNTIYF. The rearrangement links TRBV28 to TRBJ1-3; D is uncertain. The V gene's germline CDR1 is MDHEN and CDR2 SYDVKM. The CDR3 contains 15 residues. V dropped 2 bases and J dropped 0 bases, with 8 bases sitting between them. The whole variable domain, filled in from reference TRBV28 and TRBJ1-3, reads DVKVTQSSRYLVKRTGEKVFLECVQDMDHENMFWYRQDPGLGLRLIYFSYDVKMKEKGDIPEGYSVSREKKERFSLILESASTNQTSMYLCASSLLVSSGNTIYFGEGSWLTVV.

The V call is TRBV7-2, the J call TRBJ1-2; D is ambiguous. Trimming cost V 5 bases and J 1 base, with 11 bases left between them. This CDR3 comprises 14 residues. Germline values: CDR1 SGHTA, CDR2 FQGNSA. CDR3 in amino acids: CASSRNEGNYGYTF. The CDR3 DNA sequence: TGTGCCAGCAGCCGGAATGAGGGTAACTATGGCTACACCTTC.